This is a list of T cell receptor beta chains from one sample in a study of technical replicates of blood from a handful of donors. Repertoires were generated with immunoSEQ multiplex PCR, while TCRdb's copy carries only in-frame clones and drops some. Among 65,000 to 90,000 clones listed, more than 85% were seen once. The sequencing sample was made of PBMCs. Every receptor here comes from a human donor in good health. Some clones in this sample may be carry-over from other donors' samples. Each CDR3 is given with its conserved first and last residue.

v_call,j_call,cdr3_aa
TRBV7-2,TRBJ2-3,CASSSRSGGATDTQYF
TRBV30,TRBJ2-6,CAWRDRGLQSTGANVLTF
TRBV9,TRBJ2-5,CASSQGKTQYF
TRBV4-3,TRBJ2-1,CASSQDGQSWLAGINEQFF
TRBV10-3,TRBJ2-4,CAISGDFLAKNIQYF
TRBV2,TRBJ1-2,CASSEMGQGTGYTF
TRBV7-3,TRBJ2-3,CASSLRGGGYTSTDTQYF
TRBV7-9,TRBJ2-5,CASTLGGRVGETQYF
TRBV19,TRBJ1-2,CAIKGDYGYTF
TRBV7-6,TRBJ1-4,CASSLQGLEKLFF